This is a list of T cell receptor beta chains from one sample in a study of blood T cell repertoires in COVID-19. Here immunoSEQ multiplex PCR was the method, and the copy in TCRdb shows in-frame clones only, minus some. The table lists roughly 200,000 clones, around nine tenths of them singletons, with 3% to 3.5% in the top ten. The sequenced sample consisted of peripheral blood. The receptor set was obtained from a man between 60 and 75 years old with acute or convalescent COVID-19. Each CDR3 is given with its conserved first and last residue. Fields, in order: J gene, D gene, clone size, V gene, CDR3 protein, CDR3 DNA. The D gene is left open where the match is weak. Only part of the rows carry a size: once, few, many, or a class if the clone is expanded.

>TRBJ2-5|-|-|TRBV5-5
CASSLEAAGHGTQYF
TGTGCCAGCAGCTTGGAGGCGGCCGGACATGGCACCCAGTACTTC
>TRBJ2-3|TRBD1|-|TRBV12-5
CASGLGQGAGDTQYF
TGTGCTAGTGGTTTAGGACAGGGGGCAGGAGATACGCAGTATTTT
>TRBJ2-7|TRBD2|-|TRBV28
CASSLSLAGASSYEQYF
TGTGCCAGCAGTTTATCATTAGCGGGGGCTAGCTCCTACGAGCAGTACTTC
>TRBJ1-5|-|-|TRBV28
CASSPHTGKNQPQHF
TGTGCCAGCAGTCCCCACACAGGGAAGAATCAGCCCCAGCATTTT
>TRBJ2-1|TRBD2|few|TRBV9
CASSAAGTSGDNEQFF
TGTGCCAGCAGCGCCGCCGGGACTAGCGGGGACAATGAGCAGTTCTTC
>TRBJ2-1|TRBD2|-|TRBV7-6
CASSLALAGGLGEQFF
TGTGCCAGCAGCTTAGCGCTAGCGGGGGGCCTGGGTGAGCAGTTCTTC
>TRBJ2-5|TRBD1|-|TRBV9
CASSAPGQGKETQYF
TGTGCCAGCAGCGCCCCGGGACAGGGGAAAGAGACCCAGTACTTC
>TRBJ2-2|-|-|TRBV12-3/TRBV12-4
CATRGQVTGELFF
TGTGCCACCAGAGGTCAGGTGACCGGGGAGCTGTTTTTT
>TRBJ2-3|-|-|TRBV6-1
CASSDQGTDTQYF
TGTGCCAGCAGTGATCAGGGGACAGATACGCAGTATTTT
>TRBJ1-3|-|once|TRBV11-1
CASSDLGGSGNTIYF
TGTGCCAGCAGCGACCTGGGGGGATCTGGAAACACCATATATTTT
>TRBJ2-5|-|-|TRBV7-7
CASSSRWSSETQYF
TGTGCCAGCAGCTCCCGGTGGAGCTCGGAGACCCAGTACTTC
>TRBJ1-1|-|-|TRBV30
CAWRYYRDGTEAFF
TGTGCCTGGAGATATTACAGGGACGGCACTGAAGCTTTCTTT
>TRBJ2-7|-|-|TRBV2
CASSVQGYEQYF
TGTGCCAGCAGTGTTCAGGGCTACGAGCAGTACTTC
>TRBJ1-1|TRBD1|-|TRBV5-4
CASSIGTGPPNTEAFF
TGTGCCAGCAGCATCGGGACAGGGCCACCTAACACTGAAGCTTTCTTT
>TRBJ1-2|-|-|TRBV2
CASSRPGLKNYGYTF
TGTGCCAGCAGTAGACCGGGACTCAAGAACTATGGCTACACCTTC
>TRBJ1-2|-|-|TRBV5-8
CASSAGFVDGYTF
TGTGCCAGCAGCGCAGGGTTTGTGGATGGCTACACCTTC